Presented here are 23 T cell receptor beta chains from one specimen sequenced in a study of blood T cell repertoires in COVID-19. Libraries were prepared by immunoSEQ multiplex PCR; TCRdb keeps only in-frame clonotypes and omits some of them. The sample consists of about 300,000 clones, just under 90% of them appearing once. Source material: peripheral blood. The receptors stem from a woman aged 25 to 39 with COVID-19, enrolled during active disease.

The chain combines TRBV5-1 with TRBJ1-1; D is unclear. CDR1 and CDR2 (germline): SGHRS, YFSETQ. The CDR3 length is 15 residues. V gave up 2 bases and J gave up 0 bases, with 11 bases separating them. The CDR3 region is CASSFDEAVNTEAFF. CDR3 nucleotide sequence: TGCGCCAGCAGCTTTGACGAGGCCGTGAACACTGAAGCTTTCTTT.

The gene calls are TRBV18 and TRBJ1-2; TRBD1 is a possible D gene (6 bases). Germline V CDR1 and CDR2: KGHSH, LQKENI. The CDR3 covers 14 residues. Deletions cut 3 bases from V and 8 bases from J, with 16 bases between. The CDR3 spells CASSPRQESGGYTF. CDR3 DNA: TGTGCCAGCTCACCGCGACAGGAATCGGGGGGCTACACCTTC.

This chain links TRBV6-5 with TRBJ2-2; D possibly corresponds to TRBD1 (5 bases). The CDR3 extends over 13 amino acids. Germline CDR1 and CDR2: MNHEY and SVGAGI. Trimming pared 11 bases from V and 4 bases from J, leaving 14 bases between. CDR3 nucleotides: TGTGCCCCCGTTAAAGGGGTCACCGGGGAGCTGTTTTTT. Its protein is CAPVKGVTGELFF.

The V gene is TRBV5-1, the J gene TRBJ2-5, with 8 nucleotides matching TRBD2. The CDR3 contains 16 residues. CDR1 and CDR2 (germline): SGHRS, YFSETQ. V shed 0 bases, J shed 5 bases, and the junction held 9 bases outside the gene matches. CDR3 bases: TGCGCCAGCAGCTTGGCCCCTGGCGGGAGGAAGGAGACCCAGTACTTC. Protein: CASSLAPGGRKETQYF.

There are a few counts of this clone. The rearrangement links TRBV11-2 to TRBJ1-5; TRBD1 is a possible D gene (5 bases). The CDR3 contains 14 residues. V gave up 1 base and J gave up 6 bases, with 10 bases separating them. Germline lookup yields CDR1 SGHAT and CDR2 FQNNGV. The CDR3 DNA is TGTGCCAGCAGCTTAGTGGAGGGGACTCAGCCCCAGCATTTT. Translated, it gives CASSLVEGTQPQHF.

This chain uses TRBV18 with TRBJ1-1, with TRBD1 as a possible D gene (6 bases). The CDR3 consists of 14 residues. Germline V gives CDR1 KGHSH, CDR2 LQKENI. The V end lost 3 bases, the J end lost 3 bases, and 11 bases lay between the germline ends. CDR3 bases: TGTGCCAGCTCACCTTCCAGGGGAGACACTGAAGCTTTCTTT. This gives the protein CASSPSRGDTEAFF.

The chain carries TRBV29-1 and TRBJ1-1, with a possible D match to TRBD1 (6 bases). Germline values: CDR1 SQVTM, CDR2 ANQGSEA. With 5 bases removed from V and 9 bases from J, the gap between germline ends came to 16 bases. The CDR3 is 12 residues long. The CDR3: CSVYSGHTKAFF. For the CDR3, the DNA is TGCAGCGTTTACTCGGGACACACGAAAGCTTTCTTT.

The rearrangement joins TRBV10-3 to TRBJ2-5; 8 bases align to TRBD2. This CDR3 is 14 amino acids long. Germline V CDR1 and CDR2: ENHRY, SYGVKD. J lost 4 bases, V lost 6 bases, and 7 bases had no gene match. The CDR3 loop is CAISFSGGGETQYF. In DNA, the CDR3 is TGTGCCATCAGCTTCAGCGGGGGCGGAGAGACCCAGTACTTC.

The chain links TRBV18 to TRBJ1-6; 7 positions agree with TRBD1. From germline, CDR1 is KGHSH and CDR2 LQKENI. The CDR3 is made up of 14 amino acids. V shed 2 bases and J 7 bases; nucleotides not matched to a gene: 2. CDR3 nucleotide sequence: TGTGCCAGCTCACCAAGGGGACAGAATTCACCCCTCCACTTT. It codes for CASSPRGQNSPLHF.

This chain joins TRBV4-1 and TRBJ1-4, with 8 positions matching TRBD1. V was clipped by 1 base and J by 8 bases; unmatched bases: 12. This CDR3 spans 17 amino acids. Germline CDR1 MGHRA, CDR2 YSYEKL. CDR3 region: CASSQGQGPFYGEKLFF. CDR3 DNA sequence: TGCGCCAGCAGCCAAGGACAGGGGCCCTTTTACGGGGAAAAACTGTTTTTT.

This sequence joins TRBV30 and TRBJ1-2; D remains ambiguous. Germline-derived CDR1 and CDR2 are GTSNPN and SVGIG (reference sequence). The CDR3 is 12 amino acids. Trimming took 2 bases from V and 4 from J, leaving 8 bases between them. In DNA, the CDR3 is TGTGCCTGGAGTAGAGGCCCCTATGGCTACACCTTC. As protein: CAWSRGPYGYTF.

The J gene is TRBJ1-2, the V gene TRBV5-6; D unclear. Trimming cost V 5 bases and J 4 bases, with 12 bases left between them. Germline CDR1 SGHDT, CDR2 YYEEEE. This CDR3 region has 13 residues. CDR3 in amino acids: CASSNSGAYGYTF. CDR3 nucleotides: TGTGCCAGCAGTAACTCCGGTGCCTATGGCTACACCTTC.

The chain uses TRBV2 and TRBJ1-3, with D possibly matching TRBD1 (5 bases). There are 15 residues in the CDR3. V lost 5 bases and J lost 2, with 13 bases in between. Germline CDR1 and CDR2: SNHLY and FYNNEI. The DNA of the CDR3 is TGTGCCAGCAGTAGGACAAGGACGGCTGGAAACACCATATATTTT. Translated: CASSRTRTAGNTIYF.

This clone occurred a few times. The chain combines TRBV28 with TRBJ1-3; no definite D call. V was pared by 7 bases and J by 2 bases, with 9 bases between. The V gene's germline CDR1 is MDHEN and CDR2 SYDVKM. This CDR3 is built from 13 residues. The CDR3 bases are TGTGCCAGCATATATAGTGCTGGAAACACCATATATTTT. The encoded protein is CASIYSAGNTIYF.

This clone appeared a few times. V and J are TRBV6-2 or TRBV6-3 and TRBJ1-2; perhaps TRBD1 as D (6 bases). Germline CDR1 MNHEY, CDR2 SVGEGT. The ends were cut back, 6 bases at V and 3 bases at J, with 23 bases in the middle. This CDR3 contains 17 residues. Written as DNA, the CDR3 is TGTGCCAGCAGCCAACTAATCTCGGGACACCGCCACTATGGCTACACCTTC. It codes for CASSQLISGHRHYGYTF.

The chain has TRBV6-4 and TRBJ1-1, with a possible D match to TRBD1 (6 bases). Germline CDR1 reads MRHNA; CDR2 reads SNTAGT. The V gene lost 4 bases and the J gene lost 4 bases, with 13 bases spanning the gap. CDR3 length: 14 amino acids. The CDR3 DNA sequence: TGTGCCAGCAGTGTACAGGGTTACGGCACTGAAGCTTTCTTT. This codes for CASSVQGYGTEAFF.

This sequence joins TRBV9 and TRBJ2-3; D uncertain. Germline V gene sequence: CDR1 SGDLS, CDR2 YYNGEE. Trimming took 4 bases from V and 2 from J, leaving 8 bases between them. This CDR3 is 13 amino acids long. CDR3 nucleotides: TGTGCCAGCAGCCCCCCAGTCACAGATACGCAGTATTTT. Translation gives CASSPPVTDTQYF.

This clone was counted a single time. The chain employs TRBV11-2 and TRBJ1-2, with D unresolved. Between the trimmed V and J ends, which lost 3 bases and 1 base, there was a span of 6 bases. Looked up from germline, CDR1 is SGHAT and CDR2 is FQNNGV. The CDR3 covers 13 residues. The CDR3 coding sequence is TGTGCCAGCAGCTTTGGGAGTAACTATGGCTACACCTTC. Translation: CASSFGSNYGYTF.

As DNA, the CDR3 is TGTGCCAGTCTATCATCCCGGGTTACTGAAGCTTTCTTT. Its protein product is CASLSSRVTEAFF. The J gene is TRBJ1-1, the V gene TRBV19; D unresolved. The CDR3 is 13 amino acids. Per the germline V gene, CDR1 is LNHDA and CDR2 is SQIVND (reference sequence). With 8 bases removed from V and 5 bases from J, the gap between germline ends came to 15 bases.

The chain employs TRBV6-5 and TRBJ2-3; D may be TRBD1 (6 bases). With 6 bases removed from V and 2 bases from J, the gap between germline ends came to 12 bases. The CDR3 runs 14 residues. Germline V gives CDR1 MNHEY, CDR2 SVGAGI. The CDR3 spells CASRLQGYTDTQYF. In DNA, the CDR3 is TGTGCCAGCAGGCTACAGGGTTACACAGATACGCAGTATTTT.

There are many counts of this clone. The chain employs TRBV6-5 and TRBJ1-1; TRBD1 matches at 7 bases. V trimming: 6 bases; J trimming: 4 bases; junction bases outside the gene matches: 8. Germline lookup yields CDR1 MNHEY and CDR2 SVGAGI. The CDR3 has 14 amino acids. The CDR3 region has the DNA TGTGCCAGCAGGGATTATAACAGGGGCACTGAAGCTTTCTTT. Translating gives CASRDYNRGTEAFF.

The V gene is TRBV10-3, the J gene TRBJ1-1; the match to TRBD1 covers 7 bases. Germline-derived CDR1 and CDR2 are ENHRY and SYGVKD. After removal of 5 bases from V and 5 bases from J, the junction contained 8 bases not matched to a gene. The CDR3 extends over 14 amino acids. The CDR3 DNA sequence: TGTGCCATCAGTCAGACAGGGCTGGGGACTGAAGCTTTCTTT. Amino acid sequence: CAISQTGLGTEAFF.

This rearrangement joins TRBV6-6 to TRBJ1-1; D uncertain. There are 15 residues in the CDR3. Per germline, CDR1 MNHNY and CDR2 SVGAGI (reference sequence). V gave up 7 bases and J gave up 0 bases, with 15 bases separating them. CDR3 bases: TGTGCCAGCAACGTGATGGGCAATATGAACACTGAAGCTTTCTTT. This sequence encodes CASNVMGNMNTEAFF.